This entry lists 16 T cell receptor beta chains sequenced from one sample in a study of blood T cells in healthy people across ages. A J-beta primer mix and a sample-barcoded 5' primer were used in a second PCR of roughly 6 to 12 cycles. TCRdb reprocessed the 5' RACE reads with MiXCR, giving one entry per CDR3 protein. The profile shows 1,100,000 or so distinct CDR3 sequences, 40% to 55% of them singletons. Input material: blood. The receptors were sampled from a woman aged 60 to 75 in good health.

The rearrangement uses TRBV5-1 and TRBJ2-1; a weak D match, TRBD1 (5 bases). Trimming cost V 4 bases and J 6 bases, with 14 bases left between them. Per the germline V gene, CDR1 is SGHRS and CDR2 is YFSETQ. The CDR3 runs 14 residues. The CDR3 DNA follows: TGCGCCAGCAGCATCGGGCAGGGTGGCAATGAGCAGTTCTTC. Translating gives CASSIGQGGNEQFF.

The V call is TRBV5-1, the J call TRBJ2-4, with D perhaps TRBD2 (6 bases). The germline V gene has CDR1 SGHRS and CDR2 YFSETQ. Trimming shortened V by 4 bases and J by 13 bases, and 21 bases separated the two germline ends. The CDR3 loop spans 14 amino acids. The CDR3 bases are TGCGCCAGCAGCCCCGCGGATCGGGAGAGGGAGCAGTACTTC. It codes for CASSPADREREQYF.

The V gene is TRBV7-6, the J gene TRBJ2-5, with 7 bases that match TRBD1. The J call may be in error: the DNA end matches TRBJ2-7 better. Germline loops: CDR1 SGHVS, CDR2 FNYEAQ. This CDR3 has 13 residues. This chain's CDR3 is CASSVSTGVEQYF. The CDR3 DNA sequence: TGTGCCAGCAGCGTCTCAACAGGGGTCGAGCAGTACTTC.

V is TRBV6-6 and J is TRBJ2-7, with TRBD2 identical over 14 bases. V shed 4 bases and J 0 bases; nucleotides not matched to a gene: 2. Germline V gives CDR1 MNHNY, CDR2 SVGAGI (reference sequence). The CDR3 has 16 amino acids. The CDR3 coding sequence is TGTGCCAGCAGTTCGACTAGCGGGAGGGTCTCCTACGAGCAGTACTTC. Its protein product is CASSSTSGRVSYEQYF.

This clonotype occurred a few times. V is TRBV6-5 and J is TRBJ2-7; D not resolved. CDR1 is MNHEY and CDR2 is SVGAGI in the germline V gene. Trimming removed 2 bases at V and 4 bases at J, with 9 bases between. This CDR3 has 13 amino acids. This CDR3 reads CASSYAPVYEQYF. The CDR3 DNA sequence: TGTGCCAGCAGTTACGCTCCGGTTTACGAGCAGTACTTC.

The chain couples TRBV20-1 to TRBJ2-1, with D possibly TRBD2 on 5 matching bases. Looked up from germline, CDR1 is DFQATT and CDR2 is SNEGSKA (reference sequence). V gave up 5 bases and J gave up 0 bases, with 11 bases separating them. This CDR3 spans 14 amino acids. CDR3 DNA sequence: TGCAGTGCTCAGCGGTTTCTCTCCTACAATGAGCAGTTCTTC. It yields the protein CSAQRFLSYNEQFF.

This chain joins TRBV28 and TRBJ2-5; TRBD2 might be the D (6 bases). This CDR3 is 16 amino acids long. Germline V gene lookup returns CDR1 MDHEN and CDR2 SYDVKM. The V and J ends lost 1 base and 0 bases respectively, with 12 bases between them. The CDR3 nucleotides read TGTGCCAGCAGTTTATCATTAGCGGTGTACCAAGAGACCCAGTACTTC. Residues: CASSLSLAVYQETQYF.

This clonotype was observed once. V and J are TRBV12-3 or TRBV12-4 and TRBJ1-1, with D hard to call. CDR3 size: 15 residues. Trimming removed 5 bases at V and 2 bases at J, with 15 bases between. CDR3 coding DNA: TGTGCCAGCAGTAAAGACATGGTAGTAAACACTGAAGCTTTCTTT. Its translation is CASSKDMVVNTEAFF.

The genes are TRBV11-2 and TRBJ1-2; possible D gene TRBD1, 6 bases. The CDR3 sequence is 14 residues long. Germline CDR1 and CDR2: SGHAT and FQNNGV. The V end lost 1 base, the J end lost 8 bases, and 14 bases lay between the germline ends. The CDR3 DNA follows: TGTGCCAGCAGCTTAGCAGGGGCCCCCTGCGGCTACACCTTC. Translation gives CASSLAGAPCGYTF.

This clonotype appeared a few times. The chain recombines TRBV27 with TRBJ2-7; D gene ambiguous. The V end was cut by 3 bases, the J end by 4 bases, with 7 bases between. This CDR3 is built from 12 residues. From germline, CDR1 is MNHEY and CDR2 SMNVEV (reference sequence). This CDR3 is CASSFTRYEQYF. CDR3 DNA sequence: TGTGCCAGCAGTTTCACAAGGTACGAGCAGTACTTC.

This chain joins TRBV20-1 and TRBJ2-7; D remains unclear. This CDR3 has 13 residues. Between the trimmed V and J ends, which lost 3 bases and 8 bases, there was a span of 17 bases. Germline V gene lookup returns CDR1 DFQATT and CDR2 SNEGSKA (reference sequence). The CDR3 sequence is CSASPAGFNQQYF. The CDR3 coding sequence is TGCAGTGCTAGCCCAGCCGGCTTCAATCAGCAGTACTTC.

The genes are TRBV28 and TRBJ2-2; D is undetermined. CDR1 is MDHEN, CDR2 SYDVKM, per germline. The length of the CDR3 is 15 residues. V was pared by 7 bases and J by 1 base, with 13 bases between. This CDR3 reads CASTPRRENTGELFF. CDR3 sequence (DNA): TGTGCCAGCACCCCCCGGAGAGAGAACACCGGGGAGCTGTTTTTT.

The gene calls are TRBV5-6 and TRBJ2-5, with 9 positions matching TRBD2. The DNA end is a closer match to TRBJ2-7, so the J assignment may be wrong. This CDR3 has 17 residues. CDR1 and CDR2 (germline): SGHDT, YYEEEE. The CDR3 is CASSFTTVAGARNEQYF. The CDR3 DNA sequence: TGTGCCAGCAGCTTCACTACAGTAGCGGGAGCTCGGAACGAGCAGTACTTC.

The sample holds a few counts of this clonotype. The chain combines TRBV3-1 with TRBJ1-6; 7 bases are a match to TRBD1. CDR1 is LGHDT, CDR2 YNNKEL, per germline (reference sequence). V lost 0 bases, J lost 5 bases, and 1 base stayed unmatched. The CDR3 totals 15 residues. CDR3 sequence reads: CASSQDGTDNSPLHF. CDR3 nucleotides: TGTGCCAGCAGCCAAGACGGGACAGATAATTCACCCCTCCACTTT.

This chain joins TRBV20-1 and TRBJ2-1; D is undetermined. Germline CDR1 DFQATT, CDR2 SNEGSKA (reference sequence). CDR3 length equals 16 residues. V gave up 0 bases and J gave up 6 bases, with 18 bases separating them. The CDR3: CSARDPRRAPGNEQFF. The CDR3 nucleotides are TGCAGTGCTAGAGATCCCCGGCGAGCCCCGGGCAATGAGCAGTTCTTC.

This clonotype has just a few counts. The rearrangement links TRBV29-1 to TRBJ2-7; D is ambiguous. V lost 5 bases and J 0 bases, leaving 11 bases between the germline ends. The CDR3 has 13 residues. The V gene's germline CDR1 is SQVTM and CDR2 ANQGSEA. CDR3: CSVSGPLSYEQYF. The DNA of the CDR3 is TGCAGCGTTTCCGGGCCCCTCTCCTACGAGCAGTACTTC.